This is a list of T cell receptor beta chains from one sample in a study of cytomegalovirus exposure and HLA in healthy donors. Assay used: immunoSEQ multiplex PCR; TCRdb lists only in-frame clones, some missing. This table has more than 95,000 clones, over 75% appearing once. Sequencing was carried out using PBMCs. Receptors originate from a man in his fifties or sixties in good health and CMV-seropositive. CDR3s include the opening cysteine and the closing phenylalanine or tryptophan. A D gene is named only where the DNA matches it firmly. Size is stated for part of the rows, as once, few or many counts, or as a class when the clone is expanded.

j_call | d_call | v_call | clone_size | cdr3_aa | cdr3_nt
TRBJ2-5 | TRBD2 | TRBV19 | NA | CASSPIGLAGEGETQYF | TGTGCCAGTAGCCCCATAGGGCTAGCGGGTGAGGGAGAGACCCAGTACTTC
TRBJ2-7 | TRBD2 | TRBV9 | NA | CASSVSSGNSYEQYF | TGTGCCAGCAGCGTATCTAGCGGCAACTCCTACGAGCAGTACTTC
TRBJ1-1 | NA | TRBV6-4 | NA | CASREAEMNTEAFF | TGTGCCAGCAGGGAGGCAGAGATGAACACTGAAGCTTTCTTT
TRBJ2-7 | TRBD1 | TRBV10-1 | NA | CASSGQGSYEQYF | TGCGCCAGTAGTGGACAGGGCTCCTACGAGCAGTACTTC
TRBJ1-1 | NA | TRBV6-5 | NA | CASSYLGRGSNTEAFF | TGTGCCAGCAGTTACTTGGGCAGGGGATCGAACACTGAAGCTTTCTTT
TRBJ1-2 | TRBD1 | TRBV5-1 | NA | CASSLTGESFHYGYTF | TGCGCCAGCAGTTTGACAGGGGAATCGTTTCACTATGGCTACACCTTC
TRBJ1-1 | NA | TRBV21-1 | NA | CASGSGNTEAFF | TGTGCCAGCGGGTCAGGCAACACTGAAGCTTTCTTT
TRBJ2-2 | NA | TRBV9 | NA | CASSPRGIGTSNTGELFF | TGTGCCAGCAGCCCCCGGGGGATCGGGACCTCTAACACCGGGGAGCTGTTTTTT
TRBJ1-4 | TRBD1 | TRBV5-1 | NA | CASSLGTGNEKLFF | TGCGCCAGCAGCTTGGGGACAGGGAATGAAAAACTGTTTTTT
TRBJ2-6 | NA | TRBV18 | once | CASSPAVGGSGANVLTF | TGTGCCAGCTCACCTGCCGTGGGGGGCTCTGGGGCCAACGTCCTGACTTTC
TRBJ2-7 | NA | TRBV6-5 | NA | CASSTTGAYEQYF | TGTGCCAGCAGTACCACAGGCGCCTACGAGCAGTACTTC
TRBJ1-3 | NA | TRBV19 | NA | CASTRGARNTIYF | TGTGCCAGTACCCGGGGGGCTCGTAACACCATATATTTT
TRBJ1-3 | TRBD1 | TRBV5-1 | NA | CASSLQGAADWSTIYF | TGCGCCAGCAGCCTGCAGGGGGCGGCTGACTGGAGCACCATATATTTT
TRBJ2-7 | TRBD2 | TRBV4-3 | few | CASSQLAGTRVNEQYF | TGCGCCAGCAGCCAACTTGCCGGGACTAGAGTCAACGAGCAGTACTTC
TRBJ2-5 | TRBD1 | TRBV2 | NA | CASRGDRGVQETQYF | TGTGCCAGCAGGGGTGACAGGGGCGTTCAAGAGACCCAGTACTTC
TRBJ2-1 | TRBD2 | TRBV10-3 | NA | CAISVDGGVPEQFF | TGTGCCATCAGCGTTGACGGGGGGGTCCCCGAGCAGTTCTTC
TRBJ2-3 | TRBD2 | TRBV11-3 | NA | CASSLRSGGHADTQYF | TGTGCCAGCAGCTTAAGGAGCGGGGGTCACGCAGATACGCAGTATTTT
TRBJ1-2 | NA | TRBV6-6 | NA | CASSYSGRAYGYTF | TGTGCCAGCAGTTACTCGGGGAGGGCCTATGGCTACACCTTC
TRBJ2-3 | NA | TRBV21-1 | few | CASSPPGLAGATDTQYF | TGTGCCAGCAGCCCCCCGGGACTAGCGGGGGCCACAGATACGCAGTATTTT
TRBJ2-2 | NA | TRBV7-2 | NA | CASSLQGLNTGELFF | TGTGCCAGCAGCTTACAGGGCTTGAACACCGGGGAGCTGTTTTTT
TRBJ2-3 | NA | TRBV6-1 | NA | CASSVRGSTDTQYF | TGTGCCAGCAGTGTCAGGGGTAGTACAGATACGCAGTATTTT
TRBJ2-3 | TRBD1 | TRBV5-4 | NA | CASRPTGGRTDAQYF | TGTGCCAGCAGGCCGACAGGGGGACGCACAGATGCGCAGTATTTT
TRBJ2-5 | TRBD2 | TRBV7-9 | NA | CASSLPSGGMEETQYF | TGTGCCAGCAGCTTACCTAGCGGGGGTATGGAAGAGACCCAGTACTTC
TRBJ1-5 | NA | TRBV4-3 | once | CASSQGTYSNQPQHF | TGCGCCAGCAGCCAAGGGACATATAGCAATCAGCCCCAGCATTTT
TRBJ2-7 | TRBD1 | TRBV11-1 | NA | CASSVDRGGSYEQYF | TGTGCCAGCAGCGTAGACAGGGGAGGATCCTACGAGCAGTACTTC
TRBJ1-2 | NA | TRBV7-2 | once | CASSLARTPHGYTF | TGTGCCAGCAGCTTAGCAAGGACACCCCATGGCTACACCTTC
TRBJ1-4 | NA | TRBV7-9 | few | CASDREEKLFF | TGTGCCAGCGATAGGGAGGAAAAACTGTTTTTT
TRBJ1-1 | NA | TRBV9 | once | CASAIGGRMNTEAFF | TGTGCCAGCGCGATCGGGGGGAGAATGAACACTGAAGCTTTCTTT
TRBJ1-5 | TRBD1 | TRBV5-5 | NA | CASSLGQGSNQPQHF | TGTGCCAGCAGCTTGGGACAGGGAAGCAATCAGCCCCAGCATTTT
TRBJ2-5 | NA | TRBV6-1 | NA | CASTAIPGPGTQYF | TGTGCCAGCACCGCAATACCGGGTCCCGGGACCCAGTACTTC
TRBJ2-1 | TRBD1 | TRBV2 | NA | CASSEQGAGDEQFF | TGTGCCAGCAGTGAACAGGGGGCAGGCGATGAGCAGTTCTTC
TRBJ2-5 | TRBD1 | TRBV7-9 | NA | CSSSTPGQGGETQYF | TGTTCCAGCAGCACCCCGGGACAGGGGGGAGAGACCCAGTACTTC
TRBJ1-3 | NA | TRBV6-1 | NA | CASRVQFGNTIYF | TGTGCCAGCAGGGTCCAGTTTGGAAACACCATATATTTT
TRBJ2-2 | NA | TRBV7-9 | NA | CASTPPGGRVTGELFF | TGTGCCAGCACCCCTCCCGGGGGTCGAGTCACCGGGGAGCTGTTTTTT
TRBJ1-4 | NA | TRBV5-5 | NA | CASSPTTATNEKLFF | TGTGCCAGCAGCCCCACGACAGCAACTAATGAAAAACTGTTTTTT
TRBJ2-1 | TRBD1 | TRBV11-2 | NA | CASSPRQGGWYNEQFF | TGTGCCAGCAGCCCTCGACAGGGCGGGTGGTACAATGAGCAGTTCTTC
TRBJ2-1 | TRBD1 | TRBV5-1 | NA | CASSATGDYNEQFF | TGCGCCAGCAGCGCAACAGGGGACTACAATGAGCAGTTCTTC
TRBJ1-1 | NA | TRBV30 | NA | CAWSSRVNTEAFF | TGTGCCTGGAGTTCGAGGGTGAACACTGAAGCTTTCTTT
TRBJ2-1 | TRBD1 | TRBV30 | NA | CAWSNTGGNEQFF | TGTGCCTGGAGTAATACAGGGGGCAATGAGCAGTTCTTC
TRBJ2-3 | NA | TRBV15 | NA | CATSRETFTHTDTQYF | TGTGCCACCAGCAGAGAGACTTTTACTCACACAGATACGCAGTATTTT
TRBJ2-7 | TRBD1 | TRBV19 | once | CASSPGTGSDEQYF | TGTGCCAGTAGTCCCGGGACAGGGTCGGACGAGCAGTACTTC
TRBJ2-7 | NA | TRBV4-1 | once | CASSQDRAYEQYF | TGCGCCAGCAGCCAGGACAGAGCCTACGAGCAGTACTTC
TRBJ2-5 | NA | TRBV7-9 | NA | CASSGGLQETQYF | TGTGCCAGCAGCGGGGGGTTGCAAGAGACCCAGTACTTC
TRBJ1-2 | TRBD1 | TRBV28 | NA | CASSSTGGGNYGYTF | TGTGCCAGCAGTTCGACAGGGGGAGGGAATTATGGCTACACCTTC
TRBJ2-1 | TRBD2 | TRBV11-2 | NA | CASSLPLAGAYNEQFF | TGTGCCAGCAGCTTACCATTGGCGGGGGCCTACAATGAGCAGTTCTTC
TRBJ2-7 | NA | TRBV7-2 | NA | CASSSGGTFKNEQYF | TGTGCCAGCAGCTCGGGCGGGACTTTTAAGAACGAGCAGTACTTC
TRBJ2-1 | TRBD2 | TRBV18 | NA | CASSPPSSGGYNEQFF | TGTGCCAGCTCACCACCCTCCAGCGGGGGGTACAATGAGCAGTTCTTC
TRBJ2-2 | NA | TRBV10-1 | NA | CASQDSLMTGELFF | TGCGCCAGCCAGGACAGCTTAATGACCGGGGAGCTGTTTTTT
TRBJ2-3 | TRBD2 | TRBV14 | NA | CASSGKRGGLADTQYF | TGTGCCAGCAGCGGTAAGCGGGGGGGCCTCGCAGATACGCAGTATTTT
TRBJ2-3 | NA | TRBV30 | NA | CAWSGQNRDGADTQYF | TGTGCCTGGAGTGGGCAAAACAGGGATGGGGCAGATACGCAGTATTTT
TRBJ1-2 | NA | TRBV7-2 | NA | CASTKTGMDYGYTF | TGTGCCAGCACCAAAACAGGGATGGACTATGGCTACACCTTC
TRBJ2-3 | TRBD2 | TRBV2 | NA | CASTYDLGGAADTQYF | TGTGCCAGCACCTATGACCTCGGGGGGGCCGCAGATACGCAGTATTTT
TRBJ2-1 | TRBD2 | TRBV10-1 | once | CATSIGLAGQQFF | TGCGCCACTAGCATAGGACTAGCGGGGCAGCAGTTCTTC